This T cell receptor beta chain came from a study of shared clonotypes between healthy human individuals. Using immunoSEQ multiplex PCR, the repertoire was profiled, and TCRdb retains in-frame clones only, with some absent. The table records some 680,000 clones, less than 80% of them present only once. Memory CD4+ cells were the fraction left after CD45RA+ naive selection. The CDR3 spans 13 residues. The V end was cut by 8 bases, the J end by 9 bases, with 20 bases between. Germline V gene lookup returns CDR1 SQVTM and CDR2 ANQGSEA. In its sample, this clone was seen once. The sequencing input was memory CD4+ T cells sorted from blood. Subset given: CD45RA-negative fraction. V gene TRBV29-1 combines with J gene TRBJ2-1; maybe TRBD2 (6 bases). The clonotype was recovered from a woman between 25 and 40 years old in good health. CDR3 DNA sequence: TGCAGCTCCCGGGAGCAGGAGGCTTCTGAGCAGTTCTTC. This encodes CSSREQEASEQFF.